These T cell receptor beta chains were read from a single sample in a study of shared clonotypes between healthy human individuals. Using immunoSEQ multiplex PCR, the repertoire was profiled, and TCRdb retains in-frame clones only, with some absent. The sample has 2 million to 2.5 million clones, around 95% seen once. Sequenced input: naive CD4+ T cells sorted from blood. All receptors derive from a man aged 18 to 35 in good health. The CDR3 runs from the conserved cysteine through the conserved F or W. Each record gives: J gene, D gene, clone size, V gene, CDR3 DNA, CDR3 protein. The D gene is left open where the match is weak. The size of a clone is reported for some rows only, either as once, few or many, or as a class for expanded clones.

TRBJ1-5 | . | . | TRBV30 | TGTGCCTGGAGTGTCCGGGCAAGCAATCAGCCCCAGCATTTT | CAWSVRASNQPQHF
TRBJ2-7 | TRBD1 | . | TRBV5-1 | TGCGCCAGCAACCCCGGGACAGGGTCCTACGAGCAGTACTTC | CASNPGTGSYEQYF
TRBJ1-6 | . | once | TRBV9 | TGTGCCAGCAGCGTAGACCCCCTGAGCTCCTATAATTCACCCCTCCACTTT | CASSVDPLSSYNSPLHF
TRBJ2-7 | . | once | TRBV6-1 | TGTGCCAGCACCAATACAGGGCGGCAGTACTTC | CASTNTGRQYF
TRBJ2-3 | TRBD2 | . | TRBV6-1 | TGTGCCAGCAGTGAAGGGGGACTAGGCGCAGATACGCAGTATTTT | CASSEGGLGADTQYF
TRBJ2-7 | . | . | TRBV5-8 | TGTGCCAGCAGTCCTTCAGTAGGGAAAGGCTACGAGCAGTACTTC | CASSPSVGKGYEQYF
TRBJ2-7 | . | . | TRBV28 | TGTGCCAGCTCCAATTGGGGCCACGAGCAGTACTTC | CASSNWGHEQYF
TRBJ1-1 | . | once | TRBV15 | TGTGCCACCAGCAGACCCCCCCCCAGGACTGAAGCTTTCTTT | CATSRPPPRTEAFF
TRBJ2-3 | TRBD2 | . | TRBV7-2 | TGTGCCAGCAGCTTAGGTTGGGCGGGGGTTAACACAGATACGCAGTATTTT | CASSLGWAGVNTDTQYF
TRBJ2-2 | . | . | TRBV11-2 | TGTGCCAGCAGCCCAGTCCTCTACACCGGGGAGCTGTTTTTT | CASSPVLYTGELFF
TRBJ1-1 | TRBD1 | . | TRBV30 | TGTGCCTGGAGTGCACGGGACAGGTTAAACACTGAAGCTTTCTTT | CAWSARDRLNTEAFF
TRBJ2-2 | . | . | TRBV7-8 | TGTGCCAGCAAGTTAGGAGGGACACTGAACACCGGGGAGCTGTTTTTT | CASKLGGTLNTGELFF
TRBJ1-1 | . | . | TRBV6-5 | TGTGCCAGCAGTTACGGTCCGTCCATGAACACTGAAGCTTTCTTT | CASSYGPSMNTEAFF
TRBJ1-6 | . | . | TRBV7-8 | TGTGCCAGCAGCTTGAATAGGTATTCACCCCTCCACTTT | CASSLNRYSPLHF
TRBJ1-4 | TRBD1 | . | TRBV5-1 | TGCGCCAGCAGCCTCGGACAGGCAACTAATGAAAAACTGTTTTTT | CASSLGQATNEKLFF